This record covers a single T cell receptor beta chain. The data were taken from a study of blood T cells in healthy people across ages. The authors ran a second PCR of 7 to 11 cycles using a sample-barcoded 5' primer and a J-beta primer mix. TCRdb re-called the 5' RACE reads through MiXCR, storing one row per CDR3 protein. The table records around 900,000 distinct CDR3 sequences, roughly half of them present only once. The CDR3 sequence is 14 residues long. With 3 bases clipped from V and 7 bases from J, the junction kept 9 bases outside the gene matches. The germline V gene has CDR1 DFQATT and CDR2 SNEGSKA (reference sequence).

The source material was blood. The chain carries TRBV20-1 and TRBJ2-5; 9 bases map to TRBD2. This clonotype was sampled from a woman in her fifties or sixties in good health. In DNA form, the CDR3 reads TGCAGTGCTAGCCGTAGCGGGAGCGGTGGGACCCAGTACTTC. This codes for CSASRSGSGGTQYF.